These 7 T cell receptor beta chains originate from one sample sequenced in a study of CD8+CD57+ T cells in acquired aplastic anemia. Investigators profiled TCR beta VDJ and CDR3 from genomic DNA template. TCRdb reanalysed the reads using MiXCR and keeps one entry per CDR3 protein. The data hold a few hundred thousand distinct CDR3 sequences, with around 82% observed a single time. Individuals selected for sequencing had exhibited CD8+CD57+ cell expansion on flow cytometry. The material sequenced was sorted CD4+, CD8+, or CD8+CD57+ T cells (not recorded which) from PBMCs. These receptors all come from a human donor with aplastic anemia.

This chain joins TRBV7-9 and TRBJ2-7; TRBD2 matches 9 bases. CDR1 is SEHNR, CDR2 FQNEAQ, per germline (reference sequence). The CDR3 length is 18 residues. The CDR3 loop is CAGSFQRSGGTDEYEQYV. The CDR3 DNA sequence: TGTGCCGGCAGCTTTCAAAGAAGCGGGGGGACCGATGAGTACGAGCAGTACGTC.

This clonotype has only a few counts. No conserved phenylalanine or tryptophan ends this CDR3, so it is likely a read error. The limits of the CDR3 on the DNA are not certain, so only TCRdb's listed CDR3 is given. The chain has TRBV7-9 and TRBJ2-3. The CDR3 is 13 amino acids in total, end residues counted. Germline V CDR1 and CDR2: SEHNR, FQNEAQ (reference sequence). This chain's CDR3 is CASSFASAVSSSS.

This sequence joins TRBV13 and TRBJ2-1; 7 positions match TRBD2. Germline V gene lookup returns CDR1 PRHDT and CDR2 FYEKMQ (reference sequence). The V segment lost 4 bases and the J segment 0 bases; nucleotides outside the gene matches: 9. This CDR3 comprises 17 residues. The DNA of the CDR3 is TGTGCCAGCAGCTCCAAAGTGGGCGGGAGCTCCTACAATGAGCAGTTCTTC. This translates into CASSSKVGGSSYNEQFF.

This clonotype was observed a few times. The CDR3 DNA follows: TGTGCCAGCAGCTTACAGGGAGGCGCCGATACGGAGTATCAGTTCTTC. Encoded protein: CASSLQGGADTEYQFF. The V gene is TRBV7-2, the J gene TRBJ2-1; a weak D match, TRBD2 (6 bases). Per germline, CDR1 SGHTA and CDR2 FQGNSA. The CDR3 length is 16 residues. The V end lost 2 bases, the J end lost 13 bases, and 24 bases lay between the germline ends. Variable domain in full (rest from reference TRBV7-2 and TRBJ2-1): GAGVSQSPSNKVTEKGKDVELRCDPISGHTALYWYRQSLGQGLEFLIYFQGNSAPDKSGLPSDRFSAERTGGSVSTLTIQRTQQEDSAVYLCASSLQGGADTEYQFFGPGTRLTVL.

In nucleotides, the CDR3 is TGTGCCAGCAGCTTAGGAGACTTCTACACAGATACGCAGTATTTT. Amino acids: CASSLGDFYTDTQYF. The chain recombines TRBV11-2 with TRBJ2-3; D is undetermined. This CDR3 has 15 amino acids. From germline, CDR1 is SGHAT and CDR2 FQNNGV. The V end was cut by 1 base, the J end by 2 bases, with 10 bases between.

The CDR3 region has the DNA TGTGCCAGCACCATACAGGCAGACGGCGCAGCCCTCTCCTACGAGCAGTACGTC. It yields the protein CASTIQADGAALSYEQYV. The chain links TRBV7-3 to TRBJ2-7; tentative D call: TRBD1 (5 bases). Per germline, CDR1 SGHTA and CDR2 FQGTGA. The germline V and J ends were trimmed by 7 bases and 0 bases, with 25 bases remaining between them. The CDR3 loop spans 18 amino acids.

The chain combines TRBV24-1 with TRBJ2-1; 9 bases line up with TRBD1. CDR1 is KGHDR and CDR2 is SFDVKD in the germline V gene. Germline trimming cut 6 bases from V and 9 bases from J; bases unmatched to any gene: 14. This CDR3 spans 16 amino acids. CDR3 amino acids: CATSQAPGQGLGEQFF. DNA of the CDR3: TGTGCCACCAGTCAGGCGCCGGGACAGGGCCTTGGTGAGCAGTTCTTC.